What follows are 26 T cell receptor beta chains derived from one specimen sequenced in a study of T-cell memory formation after mild COVID-19. TCRdb called the 5' RACE reads again in MiXCR, with one record for every CDR3 protein. In the table there are about 110,000 distinct CDR3 sequences, around 15% of which are singletons. Sequencing input: PBMCs or a T cell subset sorted from them (not recorded which). The source of these receptors is an adult woman who had mild COVID-19 (a few samples of this study predate the infection). Cell type and time point are not known.

This clonotype appeared a few times. This chain joins TRBV9 and TRBJ2-1; 11 bases agree with TRBD2. The germline CDR1 and CDR2 sequences are SGDLS and YYNGEE. The CDR3 loop spans 15 amino acids. Trimming at V came to 3 bases and at J to 6 bases, leaving 5 bases not matched to a gene. This CDR3 is CASSDSGGEINEQFF. The CDR3 bases are TGTGCCAGCAGCGATAGCGGGGGGGAGATCAATGAGCAGTTCTTC.

This sequence joins TRBV3-1 and TRBJ1-1, with unresolved D. The CDR3 has 15 residues. Germline V gene sequence: CDR1 LGHDT, CDR2 YNNKEL (reference sequence). V was clipped by 0 bases and J by 2 bases, with 10 bases between them. CDR3 sequence reads: CASSQDKEVNTEAFF. In DNA, the CDR3 is TGTGCCAGCAGCCAAGATAAAGAAGTCAACACTGAAGCTTTCTTT.

The chain carries TRBV30 and TRBJ1-1, with D possibly being TRBD1 (6 bases). The CDR3 sequence is 13 residues long. Germline CDR1 is GTSNPN and CDR2 is SVGIG (reference sequence). Between the trimmed V and J ends, which lost 3 bases and 3 bases, there was a span of 11 bases. The CDR3 coding sequence is TGTGCCTGGAGACCGGGACACTACACTGAAGCTTTCTTT. It translates to CAWRPGHYTEAFF.

The chain has TRBV10-3 and TRBJ2-1; maybe TRBD1 (6 bases). The V and J ends lost 0 bases and 5 bases respectively, with 23 bases between them. Germline-derived CDR1 and CDR2 are ENHRY and SYGVKD. CDR3 length: 19 residues. The CDR3 here is CAISESMGGGNGIDNEQFF. The CDR3 nucleotides read TGTGCCATCAGTGAGTCCATGGGTGGGGGCAACGGGATCGACAATGAGCAGTTCTTC.

This clonotype has just a few counts. The chain joins TRBV20-1 to TRBJ2-7; no reliable D call. Germline CDR1 DFQATT, CDR2 SNEGSKA (reference sequence). The CDR3 covers 14 residues. V gave up 4 bases and J gave up 0 bases, with 13 bases separating them. The CDR3 spells CSAIDRKHSYEQYF. CDR3 nucleotides: TGCAGTGCTATAGACCGGAAACACTCCTACGAGCAGTACTTC.

This clonotype has a handful of counts. The chain combines TRBV5-6 with TRBJ2-5, with 7 bases aligning to TRBD1. There are 13 residues in the CDR3. Germline trimming cut 6 bases from V and 3 bases from J; bases unmatched to any gene: 5. Germline CDR1 SGHDT, CDR2 YYEEEE. The CDR3 reads CASIQGQEETQYF. Here the CDR3 DNA reads TGTGCCAGCATACAGGGGCAGGAAGAGACCCAGTACTTC.

This clonotype occurred a few times. In DNA form, the CDR3 reads TGTGCCAGTAGTGCGGGCGAGCAGTTCTTC. Translation gives CASSAGEQFF. J is TRBJ2-1 and V is TRBV19, with D possibly matching TRBD2 (5 bases). Trimming cost V 5 bases and J 10 bases, with 6 bases left between them. Germline CDR1 is LNHDA and CDR2 is SQIVND (reference sequence). This CDR3 comprises 10 residues.

This sequence joins TRBV12-3 or TRBV12-4 and TRBJ2-1, with 9 bases fitting TRBD2. The V segment lost 3 bases and the J segment 8 bases; nucleotides outside the gene matches: 8. CDR3 size: 15 residues. The CDR3 DNA reads TGTGCCAGCAGTTTCGGGGCGGGAGGGTTGGATGAGCAGTTCTTC. Translating it yields CASSFGAGGLDEQFF.

The V call is TRBV30, the J call TRBJ2-7; D not certain. V lost 4 bases and J 2 bases, leaving 9 bases between the germline ends. Germline V gene sequence: CDR1 GTSNPN, CDR2 SVGIG (reference sequence). There are 12 residues in the CDR3. CDR3 residues: CAWTTPAYEQYF. CDR3 in DNA: TGTGCCTGGACAACGCCGGCCTACGAGCAGTACTTC. The complete variable domain, with remaining parts taken from reference TRBV30 and TRBJ2-7, reads SQTIHQWPATLVQPVGSPLSLECTVEGTSNPNLYWYRQAAGRGLQLLFYSVGIGQISSEVPQNLSASRPQDRQFILSSKKLLLSDSGFYLCAWTTPAYEQYFGPGTRLTVT.

This clonotype has more than one count but fewer than ten. The chain uses TRBV6-2 or TRBV6-3 and TRBJ1-1; 7 bases are a match to TRBD1. Germline V gene lookup returns CDR1 MNHEY and CDR2 SVGEGT. This CDR3 is built from 16 residues. J lost 3 bases, V lost 2 bases, and 9 bases had no gene match. The DNA of the CDR3 is TGTGCCAGCAGTTACCGGCCCCCACAGGGGTACACTGAAGCTTTCTTT. It encodes CASSYRPPQGYTEAFF.

The chain links TRBV7-3 to TRBJ2-1; D ambiguous. The germline gives CDR1 SGHTA, CDR2 FQGTGA. The CDR3 extends over 13 amino acids. V dropped 0 bases and J dropped 6 bases, with 6 bases sitting between them. The CDR3 protein is CASSLTGINEQFF. The CDR3 bases are TGTGCCAGCAGCTTAACGGGGATCAATGAGCAGTTCTTC.

The genes are TRBV12-3 or TRBV12-4 and TRBJ2-7; 9 bases agree with TRBD1. V was clipped by 5 bases and J by 4 bases; unmatched bases: 6. This CDR3 has 14 residues. The CDR3 sequence is CASSPPTGGYEQYF. CDR3 nucleotide sequence: TGTGCCAGCAGTCCCCCGACAGGGGGGTACGAGCAGTACTTC.

This chain joins TRBV9 and TRBJ2-1; 7 positions match TRBD1. The germline V gene has CDR1 SGDLS and CDR2 YYNGEE. The CDR3 runs 16 residues. The junction had 13 bases not matched to a gene; V was cut back by 3 bases and J by 7 bases. The CDR3 nucleotides are TGTGCCAGCAGCGGCGACAGGGAAAGGAGTCGGAATGAGCAGTTCTTC. It codes for CASSGDRERSRNEQFF.

In this sample, this clonotype turned up a few times. CDR3 protein: CASSYGRHEQFF. CDR3 nucleotides: TGTGCCAGCAGCTATGGTCGGCATGAGCAGTTCTTC. The rearrangement links TRBV7-9 to TRBJ2-1; no firm D call. V was cut by 4 bases and J by 8 bases, with 9 bases left in between. This CDR3 spans 12 amino acids. CDR1 SEHNR and CDR2 FQNEAQ come from the germline V gene (reference sequence).

A few counts support this clonotype. The gene calls are TRBV12-3 or TRBV12-4 and TRBJ1-1; 7 nucleotides agree with TRBD1. The J segment lost 1 base and the V segment lost 3 bases, leaving 11 bases of the junction unmatched. The CDR3 consists of 17 residues. DNA for the CDR3: TGTGCCAGCAGTTTTCAATCTATGACAGGGACGAACACTGAAGCTTTCTTT. The encoded protein is CASSFQSMTGTNTEAFF.

The chain couples TRBV2 to TRBJ2-5; 10 positions match TRBD2. V was pared by 6 bases and J by 4 bases, with 2 bases of the junction left unmatched. This CDR3 comprises 13 residues. The germline V gene encodes CDR1 SNHLY and CDR2 FYNNEI. CDR3 in DNA: TGTGCCAGCAGAGCTAGCGGGGGAGAGACCCAGTACTTC. Translation: CASRASGGETQYF.

J is TRBJ1-2 and V is TRBV6-1; 8 bases fit TRBD1. V was pared by 3 bases and J by 7 bases, with 13 bases of the junction left unmatched. The CDR3 has 16 residues. Germline-derived CDR1 and CDR2 are MNHNS and SASEGT. DNA for the CDR3: TGTGCCAGCAGTGAGCCGGTGAACAGGGGGTCCTTTGGCTACACCTTC. Protein sequence: CASSEPVNRGSFGYTF.

The J gene is TRBJ2-1, the V gene TRBV7-3; possibly TRBD2 for D (7 bases). The germline V gene has CDR1 SGHTA and CDR2 FQGTGA. The CDR3 has 16 residues. V shed 4 bases and J shed 8 bases, with 21 bases lying between them. Written as DNA, the CDR3 is TGTGCCAGCAGCTCCCCAGAGGGGGGGCCGGAGGATGAGCAGTTCTTC. It codes for CASSSPEGGPEDEQFF.

The sample holds many counts of this clonotype. This chain uses TRBV5-1 with TRBJ2-3; D ambiguous. Trimming pared 0 bases from V and 0 bases from J, leaving 5 bases between. The CDR3 is 14 amino acids. Germline V lookup: CDR1 SGHRS, CDR2 YFSETQ. The CDR3 sequence: CASSLGPSTDTQYF. The CDR3 region has the DNA TGCGCCAGCAGCTTGGGACCGAGCACAGATACGCAGTATTTT.

The table lists this clonotype with a few counts. The genes are TRBV11-3 and TRBJ2-3; D not resolved. Trimming took 3 bases from V and 0 from J, leaving 28 bases between them. The CDR3 contains 21 residues. Germline loops: CDR1 SGHNT, CDR2 YENEEA. CDR3 DNA: TGTGCCAGCAGCTTTTTCTCCCGAGGTTCATTTGTGACCCCTAGCACAGATACGCAGTATTTT. It is translated as CASSFFSRGSFVTPSTDTQYF.

This chain connects TRBV13 to TRBJ2-7; D unclear. This CDR3 spans 13 amino acids. CDR1 is PRHDT and CDR2 is FYEKMQ in the germline V gene (reference sequence). Between the trimmed V and J ends, which lost 2 bases and 7 bases, there was a span of 12 bases. CDR3 region: CASSLTPLVEQYF. CDR3 DNA sequence: TGTGCCAGCAGCTTAACCCCACTCGTGGAGCAGTACTTC.

This clonotype was observed a handful of times. The J gene is TRBJ2-3, the V gene TRBV29-1; no clear D gene. Germline lookup yields CDR1 SQVTM and CDR2 ANQGSEA. The V end was cut by 6 bases, the J end by 1 base, with 11 bases between. The CDR3 totals 13 residues. DNA of the CDR3: TGCAGCGTGCACACCGATGGCACAGATACGCAGTATTTT. As protein: CSVHTDGTDTQYF.

In its sample, this clonotype was seen a few times. This sequence joins TRBV24-1 and TRBJ2-6; no firm D call. The CDR3 is 15 amino acids. V was cut by 2 bases and J by 1 base, with 5 bases left in between. Germline V gene lookup returns CDR1 KGHDR and CDR2 SFDVKD. The CDR3: CATSDWGSGANVLTF. The CDR3 DNA is TGTGCCACCAGTGATTGGGGTTCTGGGGCCAACGTCCTGACTTTC.

Only a few counts were recorded for this clonotype. The chain combines TRBV7-8 with TRBJ2-3; D remains ambiguous. Germline CDR1 is SGHVS and CDR2 is FQNEAQ. The ends were cut back, 5 bases at V and 8 bases at J, with 14 bases in the middle. The CDR3 loop spans 13 amino acids. The CDR3 bases are TGTGCCAGCAGCCCCTTGCCCTCCGGTACGCAGTATTTT. Its protein is CASSPLPSGTQYF.

This sequence joins TRBV6-5 and TRBJ1-2, with 7 nucleotides matching TRBD1. This CDR3 is 15 amino acids long. The J segment lost 7 bases and the V segment lost 0 bases, leaving 8 bases of the junction unmatched. Germline CDR1 reads MNHEY; CDR2 reads SVGAGI. CDR3 protein: CASSYSDRSIRGYTF. CDR3 sequence (DNA): TGTGCCAGCAGTTACTCGGACAGGTCGATTCGTGGCTACACCTTC.

This clonotype was detected a few times. J is TRBJ2-5 and V is TRBV15; D remains unclear. The germline gives CDR1 LNHNV, CDR2 YYDKDF (reference sequence). The CDR3 is made up of 14 amino acids. V was clipped by 7 bases and J by 5 bases, with 17 bases between them. The CDR3 DNA reads TGTGCCACCACCGAAGGGAAAGGGCCGGAGACCCAGTACTTC. Translating gives CATTEGKGPETQYF.